This note documents a single T cell receptor beta chain sequence. The V gene's germline CDR1 is SGHTA and CDR2 FQGTGA. V was clipped by 0 bases and J by 7 bases, with 7 bases between them. The CDR3 is 13 residues long. TCRdb reanalysed the RT-PCR reads using MiXCR and keeps one entry per CDR3 protein. This table holds about 680,000 distinct CDR3 sequences, approximately 15% found once. The receptor was isolated from a female donor in good health, serving as a healthy control. The chain couples TRBV7-3 to TRBJ2-1, with D perhaps being TRBD1 or TRBD2 (5 bases each). Sequenced: memory CD4+ T cells from blood. The CDR3 nucleotides read TGTGCCAGCAGCTTAACTGAGGGGAATGAGCAGTTCTTC. It is translated as CASSLTEGNEQFF.